Described below is a single T cell receptor (beta chain) sequence and its context. This sample also contains other DNA sequences that code for the same CDR3. This record belongs to a study of blood T cell repertoires in COVID-19. At the level of the study: Acute and convalescent COVID-19 samples came from the United States, Italy and Spain.

TCRdb keeps only in-frame clones here, not all; method: immunoSEQ multiplex PCR. The sample records fewer than 350,000 clones, 70% to 90% being singletons. Per the germline V gene, CDR1 is SGHRS and CDR2 is YFSETQ. CDR3 length: 15 amino acids. J lost 8 bases, V lost 0 bases, and 2 bases had no gene match. The V call is TRBV5-1, the J call TRBJ1-4; 12 bases match TRBD1. The clonotype was recovered from a man aged 25-45 years who had recovered from COVID-19. What was sequenced was PBMCs or T cells enriched from blood (not recorded which). The CDR3 DNA follows: TGCGCCAGCAGCTTGGCCGGGACAGGGGGCGAAAAACTGTTTTTT. This gives the protein CASSLAGTGGEKLFF.